The entry that follows covers one T cell receptor beta chain sequence. Original handling: Scientists estimated how many nucleated cells there were by amplifying reference gene primers. Profiling relied on immunoSEQ multiplex PCR, and the TCRdb table lists in-frame clones only, not all of them. The DNA gave D and trimming, while V, J and clone size come from that table. The data contain 180,000 or so clones, more than 70% of them seen just once; the ten biggest clones take up about 20%. Looked up from germline, CDR1 is DFQATT and CDR2 is SNEGSKA (reference sequence). Trimming cost V 3 bases and J 4 bases; bases outside gene matches: 11. This CDR3 comprises 15 residues. This entry comes from a study of blood T cell repertoires in COVID-19. In the study overall: Sites across the United States, Italy and Spain contributed samples from acute and convalescent COVID-19. PBMCs, B-cell-depleted T cells, or T cells were the source of the cDNA or gDNA that made up the material.

The Seattle site enrolled patients during active infection and followed them longitudinally. V gene TRBV20-1 combines with J gene TRBJ2-5; 7 nucleotides line up with TRBD2. The sequence came from a person in their 70s with COVID-19, enrolled during active disease. Material for sequencing was peripheral blood. The CDR3, as DNA: TGCAGTGCTAGTCCCCTGACTAGCAGGCGAGAGACCCAGTACTTC. It codes for CSASPLTSRRETQYF.